Presented here are 25 T cell receptor beta chains from one specimen sequenced in a study of T cell responses to AZD1222 COVID-19 vaccine. Sequencing was performed with immunoSEQ multiplex PCR; in TCRdb, only in-frame clones are kept and a portion is missing. This sample has 100,000 to 150,000 clones, with around nine tenths found just once. The input for sequencing was peripheral blood, taken on day 0 of AZD1222 vaccination. These receptors came from an adult in good health.

V gene TRBV19 combines with J gene TRBJ1-5; no clear D. The CDR3 spans 15 residues. V lost 5 bases and J 0 bases, leaving 11 bases between the germline ends. The V gene's germline CDR1 is LNHDA and CDR2 SQIVND (reference sequence). The CDR3 loop is CASSGRWNSNQPQHF. The DNA of the CDR3 is TGTGCCAGTAGTGGACGGTGGAATAGCAATCAGCCCCAGCATTTT. Filled out from reference TRBV19 and TRBJ1-5, the complete variable domain reads DGGITQSPKYLFRKEGQNVTLSCEQNLNHDAMYWYRQDPGQGLRLIYYSQIVNDFQKGDIAEGYSVSREKKESFPLTVTSAQKNPTAFYLCASSGRWNSNQPQHFGDGTRLSIL.

The chain carries TRBV13 and TRBJ1-4; D gene unclear. The germline gives CDR1 PRHDT, CDR2 FYEKMQ (reference sequence). Trimming pared 2 bases from V and 4 bases from J, leaving 5 bases between. This CDR3 contains 13 residues. CDR3 in DNA: TGTGCCAGCAGCTTAAAGGGTAATGAAAAACTGTTTTTT. Translation gives CASSLKGNEKLFF.

The chain combines TRBV3-1 (or the pseudogene TRBV3-2) with TRBJ2-5; no reliable D call. This CDR3 comprises 12 residues. Per the germline V gene, CDR1 is LGHDT and CDR2 is YNNKEL (reference sequence). Trimming left V 4 bases short and J 4 bases short, with 7 bases between. CDR3 residues: CASSLRRETQYF. CDR3 bases: TGTGCCAGCAGCCTCAGACGAGAGACCCAGTACTTC.

This sequence joins TRBV12-3 or TRBV12-4 and TRBJ1-1; D might be TRBD1 (5 bases). Trimming stripped 3 bases from V and 4 bases from J, with 9 bases between. The CDR3 consists of 13 residues. The CDR3 nucleotides read TGTGCCAGCAGTTTTCAGGGAAGCACTGAAGCTTTCTTT. It translates to CASSFQGSTEAFF.

This sequence joins TRBV18 and TRBJ1-6; D is unclear. This CDR3 contains 16 residues. Trimming took 4 bases from V and 7 from J, leaving 17 bases between them. Germline CDR1 and CDR2: KGHSH and LQKENI. Here the CDR3 reads CASSLTAGRPNSPLHF. CDR3 bases: TGTGCCAGCTCACTTACAGCCGGCAGGCCCAATTCACCCCTCCACTTT.

The J gene is TRBJ2-3, the V gene TRBV5-1, with 12 positions matching TRBD2. This CDR3 comprises 17 residues. The V and J ends lost 1 base and 6 bases, in that order; junction bases with no gene match: 9. Germline lookup yields CDR1 SGHRS and CDR2 YFSETQ. CDR3 region: CASSLIASGGAGDTQYF. Here the CDR3 DNA reads TGCGCCAGCAGCTTGATTGCTAGCGGGGGGGCCGGGGATACGCAGTATTTT. The whole variable domain, filled in from reference TRBV5-1 and TRBJ2-3, reads KAGVTQTPRYLIKTRGQQVTLSCSPISGHRSVSWYQQTPGQGLQFLFEYFSETQRNKGNFPGRFSGRQFSNSRSEMNVSTLELGDSALYLCASSLIASGGAGDTQYFGPGTRLTVL.

The chain recombines TRBV18 with TRBJ2-7, with 13 bases matching TRBD2. V shed 5 bases and J 2 bases; nucleotides not matched to a gene: 9. Germline lookup yields CDR1 KGHSH and CDR2 LQKENI. This CDR3 comprises 17 residues. CDR3 sequence: CASSTGLAGDNAYEQYF. The CDR3 bases are TGTGCCAGCTCAACAGGACTAGCGGGAGATAACGCCTACGAGCAGTACTTC.

The chain carries TRBV6-5 and TRBJ1-4; D unclear. V lost 0 bases, J lost 3 bases, and 8 bases lay in between. From germline, CDR1 is MNHEY and CDR2 SVGAGI. This CDR3 spans 15 amino acids. CDR3 protein: CASSYSGPPNEKLFF. For the CDR3, the DNA is TGTGCCAGCAGTTACTCAGGGCCACCTAATGAAAAACTGTTTTTT.

The J gene is TRBJ2-5, the V gene TRBV14; weak D call: TRBD2 (5 bases). The CDR3 sequence is 18 residues long. Deletions cut 0 bases from V and 1 base from J, with 18 bases between. The germline V gene encodes CDR1 SGHDN and CDR2 FVKESK. CDR3 sequence: CASSQDEVASASQETQYF. CDR3 bases: TGTGCCAGCAGCCAAGATGAAGTAGCGAGCGCCTCCCAAGAGACCCAGTACTTC.

The rearrangement joins TRBV5-4 to TRBJ2-5; 9 bases map to TRBD1. The CDR3 is 15 amino acids. V dropped 4 bases and J dropped 5; count of bases not matched to a gene: 9. The germline V gene encodes CDR1 SGHNT and CDR2 YYREEE (reference sequence). DNA of the CDR3: TGTGCCAGCAGCCCGGGGACAGGGACGAGGGAGACCCAGTACTTC. The encoded protein is CASSPGTGTRETQYF.

The V and J genes are TRBV9 and TRBJ2-1, with TRBD2 matching over 9 bases. Trimming at V came to 0 bases and at J to 3 bases, leaving 7 bases not matched to a gene. Germline CDR1 is SGDLS and CDR2 is YYNGEE. This CDR3 is 17 amino acids long. Here the CDR3 reads CASSVGPAGGYYNEQFF. The CDR3 DNA reads as TGTGCCAGCAGCGTAGGCCCAGCGGGAGGATACTACAATGAGCAGTTCTTC.

The J gene is TRBJ1-6, the V gene TRBV4-1; 7 bases match TRBD1. CDR3 size: 15 residues. With 0 bases clipped from V and 10 bases from J, the junction kept 6 bases outside the gene matches. The germline CDR1 and CDR2 sequences are MGHRA and YSYEKL. This CDR3 reads CASSQDEGAASPLHF. As DNA, the CDR3 is TGCGCCAGCAGCCAAGATGAGGGGGCAGCGTCACCCCTCCACTTT.

The rearrangement uses TRBV24-1 and TRBJ2-3, with 8 bases matching TRBD2. This CDR3 comprises 15 residues. CDR1 and CDR2 (germline): KGHDR, SFDVKD. The V gene end was trimmed by 3 bases and the J gene end by 4 bases; junction bases not matched to a gene: 5. CDR3 DNA sequence: TGTGCCACCAGTGATGGCCGGCGGGGGGCAGATACGCAGTATTTT. Protein product: CATSDGRRGADTQYF.

For this clone: The junction and the germline gene differ at one end; a read error may be behind it. The gene calls are TRBV27 and TRBJ2-7, with a tentative D call TRBD2 (6 bases). The CDR3 consists of 12 residues. In germline, CDR1 is MNHEY, CDR2 SMNVEV (reference sequence). CDR3: CASSVGKGLRAF. The DNA of the CDR3 is TGTGCCAGCAGCGTAGGAAAGGGACTTCGCGCCTTC.

V and J are TRBV28 and TRBJ2-1, with TRBD2 matching over 7 bases. The trim removed 6 bases at V and 5 bases at J, leaving 10 bases unmatched. The CDR3 runs to 15 residues. The germline gives CDR1 MDHEN, CDR2 SYDVKM. CDR3 in amino acids: CASSPQAGRHNEQFF. CDR3 coding DNA: TGTGCCAGCAGCCCCCAAGCGGGGAGGCACAATGAGCAGTTCTTC.

The chain employs TRBV6-5 and TRBJ1-2, with 9 bases lining up with TRBD1. Germline lookup yields CDR1 MNHEY and CDR2 SVGAGI. The CDR3 covers 15 residues. Unmatched junction bases numbered 12, after V lost 4 bases and J lost 9 bases. The CDR3, as DNA: TGTGCCAGCAGTTCCCAGGGACAGGGCATGAGTAGCTACACCTTC. Translated, it gives CASSSQGQGMSSYTF.

The V and J genes are TRBV10-3 and TRBJ2-7; 12 nucleotides line up with TRBD1. The CDR3 contains 16 residues. Looked up from germline, CDR1 is ENHRY and CDR2 is SYGVKD. With 0 bases clipped from V and 3 bases from J, the junction kept 3 bases outside the gene matches. The CDR3 loop reads CAISESGQGAIYEQYF. The CDR3 DNA is TGTGCCATCAGTGAGTCGGGACAGGGGGCTATCTACGAGCAGTACTTC.

The rearrangement uses TRBV5-5 and TRBJ1-5, with D maybe TRBD1 (6 bases). The V end lost 0 bases, the J end lost 2 bases, and 12 bases lay between the germline ends. Germline-derived CDR1 and CDR2 are SGHKS and YYEKEE (reference sequence). This CDR3 is 16 amino acids long. CDR3 DNA sequence: TGTGCCAGCAGCTTGGGAGTACAGGGAGGCAATCAGCCCCAGCATTTT. This sequence encodes CASSLGVQGGNQPQHF.

V usage is TRBV10-3 and J usage is TRBJ1-1, with D tentatively TRBD1 (6 bases). CDR3 length equals 14 residues. Germline assignment: CDR1 ENHRY and CDR2 SYGVKD. V gave up 0 bases and J gave up 4 bases, with 9 bases separating them. The CDR3: CAISESQGRTEAFF. The CDR3 DNA reads TGTGCCATCAGTGAGTCGCAGGGGCGCACTGAAGCTTTCTTT.

The gene calls are TRBV5-1 and TRBJ1-4; D is unresolved. CDR1 SGHRS and CDR2 YFSETQ come from the germline V gene. The CDR3 spans 14 residues. V dropped 5 bases and J dropped 3 bases, with 11 bases sitting between them. The CDR3 is CASSMGSPNEKLFF. The CDR3 bases are TGCGCCAGCAGTATGGGGTCACCTAATGAAAAACTGTTTTTT.

The chain is built from TRBV9 and TRBJ1-1; D is ambiguous. Trimming removed 4 bases at V and 1 base at J, with 8 bases between. Germline CDR1 and CDR2: SGDLS and YYNGEE. The CDR3 is made up of 13 amino acids. The CDR3 nucleotides are TGTGCCAGCAGCCGCGGTGGGAACACTGAAGCTTTCTTT. It is translated as CASSRGGNTEAFF. The full variable domain, its missing parts supplied by reference TRBV9 and TRBJ1-1, is DSGVTQTPKHLITATGQRVTLRCSPRSGDLSVYWYQQSLDQGLQFLIQYYNGEERAKGNILERFSAQQFPDLHSELNLSSLELGDSALYFCASSRGGNTEAFFGQGTRLTVV.

This clone was counted between two and nine times. The chain uses TRBV7-9 and TRBJ1-1; D ambiguous. V lost 3 bases and J lost 5, with 16 bases in between. In germline, CDR1 is SEHNR, CDR2 FQNEAQ (reference sequence). The CDR3 totals 15 residues. The CDR3, as DNA: TGTGCCAGCAGCTTTCGGGAAATGGGAGGTACTGAAGCTTTCTTT. As protein: CASSFREMGGTEAFF.

The chain is built from TRBV30 and TRBJ2-7; D is possibly TRBD1 or TRBD2 (6 bases each). Germline V gene sequence: CDR1 GTSNPN, CDR2 SVGIG (reference sequence). V was cut by 7 bases and J by 5 bases, with 21 bases left in between. The CDR3 loop spans 14 amino acids. The CDR3 region is CASSSGQGSHEQYF. The CDR3 DNA follows: TGTGCCTCCAGTAGCGGTCAGGGGTCCCACGAGCAGTACTTC.

This clone is a singleton in its sample. The V gene is TRBV5-1, the J gene TRBJ1-1; TRBD1 matches 7 bases. After removal of 0 bases from V and 6 bases from J, the junction contained 8 bases not matched to a gene. CDR1 is SGHRS and CDR2 is YFSETQ in the germline V gene. The CDR3 contains 15 residues. CDR3 bases: TGCGCCAGCAGCTTGGGAGGACAGGACGTGCCTGAAGCTTTCTTT. It specifies CASSLGGQDVPEAFF.

The CDR3 DNA sequence: TGTGCCTCCACCCGGGGGGGGAGTAATGAGCAGTTCTTC. It yields the protein CASTRGGSNEQFF. The J gene is TRBJ2-1, the V gene TRBV30; TRBD2 matches at 8 bases. CDR1 and CDR2 from the germline V gene are GTSNPN and SVGIG (reference sequence). This CDR3 is 13 amino acids long. Unmatched junction bases numbered 9, after V lost 7 bases and J lost 7 bases.